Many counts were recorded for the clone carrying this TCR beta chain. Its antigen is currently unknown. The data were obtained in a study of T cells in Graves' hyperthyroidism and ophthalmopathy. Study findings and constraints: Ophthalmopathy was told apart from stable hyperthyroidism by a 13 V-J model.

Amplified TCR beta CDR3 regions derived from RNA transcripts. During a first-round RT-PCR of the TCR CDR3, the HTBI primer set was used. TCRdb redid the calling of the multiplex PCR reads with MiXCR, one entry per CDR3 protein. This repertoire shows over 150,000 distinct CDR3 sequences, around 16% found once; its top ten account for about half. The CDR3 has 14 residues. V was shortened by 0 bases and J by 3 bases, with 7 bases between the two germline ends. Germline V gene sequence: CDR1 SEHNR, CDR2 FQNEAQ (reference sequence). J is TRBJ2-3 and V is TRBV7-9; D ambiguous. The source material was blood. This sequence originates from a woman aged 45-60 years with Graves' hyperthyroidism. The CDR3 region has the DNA TGTGCCAGCAGCTTAGCGATTGAGACAGATACGCAGTATTTT. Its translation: CASSLAIETDTQYF. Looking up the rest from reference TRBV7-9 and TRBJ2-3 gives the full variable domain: DTGVSQNPRHKITKRGQNVTFRCDPISEHNRLYWYRQTLGQGPEFLTYFQNEAQLEKSRLLSDRFSAERPKGSFSTLEIQRTEQGDSAMYLCASSLAIETDTQYFGPGTRLTVL.